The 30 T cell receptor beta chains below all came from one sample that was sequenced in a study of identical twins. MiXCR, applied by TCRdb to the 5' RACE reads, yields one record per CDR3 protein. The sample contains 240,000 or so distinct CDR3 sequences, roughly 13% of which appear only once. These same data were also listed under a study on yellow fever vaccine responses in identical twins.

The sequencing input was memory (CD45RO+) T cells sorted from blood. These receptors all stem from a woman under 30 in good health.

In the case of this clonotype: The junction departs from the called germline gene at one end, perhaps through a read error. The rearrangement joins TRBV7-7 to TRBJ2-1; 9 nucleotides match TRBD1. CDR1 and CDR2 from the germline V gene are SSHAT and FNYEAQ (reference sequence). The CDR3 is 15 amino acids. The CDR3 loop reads CASSMGQGNYNEQFF. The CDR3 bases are TGTGCTAGCAGCATGGGACAGGGAAACTACAATGAGCAGTTCTTC.

The CDR3 here is CASSLEMGSGNTIYF. The CDR3 DNA reads as TGCGCCAGCAGCCTGGAGATGGGCTCTGGAAACACCATATATTTT. The chain carries TRBV5-1 and TRBJ1-3; the D is unclear. V was pared by 4 bases and J by 0 bases, with 11 bases between. Looked up from germline, CDR1 is SGHRS and CDR2 is YFSETQ. This CDR3 spans 15 amino acids.

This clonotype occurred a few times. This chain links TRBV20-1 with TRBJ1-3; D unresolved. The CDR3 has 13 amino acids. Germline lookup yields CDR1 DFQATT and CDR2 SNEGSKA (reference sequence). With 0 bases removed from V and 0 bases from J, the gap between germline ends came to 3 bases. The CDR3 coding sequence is TGCAGTGCTAGAGATCCCTCTGGAAACACCATATATTTT. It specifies CSARDPSGNTIYF.

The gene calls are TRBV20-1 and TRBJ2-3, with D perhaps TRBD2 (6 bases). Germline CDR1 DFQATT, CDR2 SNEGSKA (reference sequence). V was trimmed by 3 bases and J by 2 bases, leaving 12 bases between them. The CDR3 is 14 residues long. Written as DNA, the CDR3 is TGCAGTGCTAGTGGGGGGTCTCTCACAGATACGCAGTATTTT. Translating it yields CSASGGSLTDTQYF.

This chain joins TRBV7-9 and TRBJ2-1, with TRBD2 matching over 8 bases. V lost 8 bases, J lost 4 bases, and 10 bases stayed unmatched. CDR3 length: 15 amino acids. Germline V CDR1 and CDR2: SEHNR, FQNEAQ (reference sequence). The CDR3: CASSMGGRYYNEQFF. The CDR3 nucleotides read TGTGCCAGCTCAATGGGCGGGAGGTATTACAATGAGCAGTTCTTC.

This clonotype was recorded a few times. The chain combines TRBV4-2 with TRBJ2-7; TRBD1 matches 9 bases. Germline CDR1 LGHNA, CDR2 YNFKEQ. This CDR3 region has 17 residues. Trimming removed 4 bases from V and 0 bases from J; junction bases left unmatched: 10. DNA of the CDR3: TGTGCCAGCAGCCGAGACGCCGGGACAGGGAACTCCTACGAGCAGTACTTC. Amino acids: CASSRDAGTGNSYEQYF.

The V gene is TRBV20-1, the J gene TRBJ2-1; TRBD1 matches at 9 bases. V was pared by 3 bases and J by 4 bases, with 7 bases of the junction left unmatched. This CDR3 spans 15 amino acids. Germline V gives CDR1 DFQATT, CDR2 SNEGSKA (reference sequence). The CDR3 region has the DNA TGCAGTGCTAGGGGAGGACAGGGGTCTTACAATGAGCAGTTCTTC. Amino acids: CSARGGQGSYNEQFF.

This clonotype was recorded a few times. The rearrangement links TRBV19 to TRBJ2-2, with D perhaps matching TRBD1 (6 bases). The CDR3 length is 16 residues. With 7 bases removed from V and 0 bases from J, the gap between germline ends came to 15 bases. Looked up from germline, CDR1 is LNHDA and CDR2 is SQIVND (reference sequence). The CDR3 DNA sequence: TGTGCCAGTACCTTAGGGACATTCGCGAACACCGGGGAGCTGTTTTTT. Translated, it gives CASTLGTFANTGELFF.

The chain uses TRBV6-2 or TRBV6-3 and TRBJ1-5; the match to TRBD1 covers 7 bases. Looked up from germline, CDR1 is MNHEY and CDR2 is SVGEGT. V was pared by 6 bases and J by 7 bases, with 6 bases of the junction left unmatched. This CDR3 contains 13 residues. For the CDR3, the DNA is TGTGCCAGCAGCGACAGGGCCGGCCAGCCCCAGCATTTT. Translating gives CASSDRAGQPQHF.

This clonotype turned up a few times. The CDR3 here is CSARIAGLTDTQYF. The CDR3 nucleotides are TGCAGTGCTCGAATAGCGGGGCTCACAGATACGCAGTATTTT. V gene TRBV20-1 combines with J gene TRBJ2-3; 8 nucleotides align to TRBD2. The trim removed 5 bases at V and 2 bases at J, leaving 6 bases unmatched. Germline lookup yields CDR1 DFQATT and CDR2 SNEGSKA (reference sequence). CDR3 length: 14 amino acids.

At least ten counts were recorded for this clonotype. The CDR3 nucleotides are TGCAGTGTCCCGCGGGGATCGAACACCGGGGAGCTGTTTTTT. Amino acids: CSVPRGSNTGELFF. V gene TRBV20-1 combines with J gene TRBJ2-2; D may be TRBD2 (6 bases). The CDR3 spans 14 residues. Germline loops: CDR1 DFQATT, CDR2 SNEGSKA (reference sequence). Trimming took off 7 bases at V and 0 bases at J, with 12 bases between the two ends.

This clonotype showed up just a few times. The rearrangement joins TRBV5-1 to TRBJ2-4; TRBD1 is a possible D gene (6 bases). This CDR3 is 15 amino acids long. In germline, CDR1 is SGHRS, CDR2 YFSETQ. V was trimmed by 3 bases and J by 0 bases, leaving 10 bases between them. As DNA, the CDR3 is TGCGCCAGCAGCTCTCCAGGGGTAGCCAAAAACATTCAGTACTTC. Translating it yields CASSSPGVAKNIQYF.

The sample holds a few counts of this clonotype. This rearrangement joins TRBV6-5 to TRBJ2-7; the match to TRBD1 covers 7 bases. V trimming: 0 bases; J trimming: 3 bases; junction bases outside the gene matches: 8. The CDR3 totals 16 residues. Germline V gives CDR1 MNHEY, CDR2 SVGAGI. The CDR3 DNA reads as TGTGCCAGCAGTTACTCGATTTCGGGACAGCTCTACGAGCAGTACTTC. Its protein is CASSYSISGQLYEQYF.

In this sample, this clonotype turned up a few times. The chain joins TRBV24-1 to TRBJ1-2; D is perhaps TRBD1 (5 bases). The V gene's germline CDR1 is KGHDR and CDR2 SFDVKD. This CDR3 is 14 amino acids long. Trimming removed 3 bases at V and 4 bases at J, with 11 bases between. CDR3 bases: TGTGCCACCAGTGATGGACAAGCTGCCTATGGCTACACCTTC. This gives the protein CATSDGQAAYGYTF.

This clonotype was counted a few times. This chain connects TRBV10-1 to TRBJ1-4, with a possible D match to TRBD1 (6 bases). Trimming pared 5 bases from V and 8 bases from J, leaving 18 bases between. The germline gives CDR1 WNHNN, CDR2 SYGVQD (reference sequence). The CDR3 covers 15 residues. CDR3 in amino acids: CASSPSRGISEKLFF. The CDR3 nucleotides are TGCGCCAGCAGTCCTTCAAGGGGGATTTCAGAAAAACTGTTTTTT.

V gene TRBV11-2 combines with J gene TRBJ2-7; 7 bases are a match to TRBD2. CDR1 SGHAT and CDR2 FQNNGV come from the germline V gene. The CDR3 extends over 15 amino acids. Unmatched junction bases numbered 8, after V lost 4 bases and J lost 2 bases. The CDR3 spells CASSSSLGGPYEQYF. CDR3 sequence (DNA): TGTGCCAGCAGCTCCTCCCTGGGAGGGCCCTACGAGCAGTACTTC.

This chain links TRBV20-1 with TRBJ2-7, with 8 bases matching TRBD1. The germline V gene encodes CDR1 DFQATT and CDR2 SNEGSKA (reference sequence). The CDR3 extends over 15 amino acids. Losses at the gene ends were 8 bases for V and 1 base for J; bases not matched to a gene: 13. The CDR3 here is CSTKIGQGLSYEQYF. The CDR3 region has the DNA TGCAGTACCAAAATCGGACAGGGATTATCCTACGAGCAGTACTTC.

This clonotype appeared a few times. The DNA of the CDR3 is TGTGCTAGTGGTTTCAAACCCACAGATACGCAGTATTTT. This encodes CASGFKPTDTQYF. The J gene is TRBJ2-3, the V gene TRBV12-5, with D unresolved. This CDR3 region has 13 residues. The V gene lost 3 bases and the J gene lost 2 bases, with 6 bases spanning the gap. CDR1 is LGHNT, CDR2 FRNRAP, per germline.

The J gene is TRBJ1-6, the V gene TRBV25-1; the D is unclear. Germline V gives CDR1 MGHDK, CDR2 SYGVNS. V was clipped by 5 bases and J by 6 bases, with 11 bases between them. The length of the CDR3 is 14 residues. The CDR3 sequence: CASSHRASNSPLHF. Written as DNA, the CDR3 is TGTGCCAGCAGTCACCGGGCCAGTAATTCACCCCTCCACTTT. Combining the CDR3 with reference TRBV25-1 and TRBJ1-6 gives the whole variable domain EADIYQTPRYLVIGTGKKITLECSQTMGHDKMYWYQQDPGMELHLIHYSYGVNSTEKGDLSSESTVSRIRTEHFPLTLESARPSHTSQYLCASSHRASNSPLHFGNGTRLTVT.

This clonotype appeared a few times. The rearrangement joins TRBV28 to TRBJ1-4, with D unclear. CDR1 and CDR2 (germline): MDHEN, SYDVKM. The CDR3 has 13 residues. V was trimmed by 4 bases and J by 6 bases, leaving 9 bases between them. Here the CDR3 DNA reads TGTGCCAGCAGTTCACCTGCCCATGAAAAACTGTTTTTT. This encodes CASSSPAHEKLFF.

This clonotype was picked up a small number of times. CDR3 region: CASSLVSGGARDNEQFF. For the CDR3, the DNA is TGTGCCAGCAGTCTCGTTAGCGGGGGGGCCCGAGACAATGAGCAGTTCTTC. The V call is TRBV3-1, the J call TRBJ2-1; TRBD2 matches 11 bases. The J segment lost 5 bases and the V segment lost 6 bases, leaving 12 bases of the junction unmatched. Germline CDR1 reads LGHDT; CDR2 reads YNNKEL (reference sequence). The CDR3 length is 17 residues.

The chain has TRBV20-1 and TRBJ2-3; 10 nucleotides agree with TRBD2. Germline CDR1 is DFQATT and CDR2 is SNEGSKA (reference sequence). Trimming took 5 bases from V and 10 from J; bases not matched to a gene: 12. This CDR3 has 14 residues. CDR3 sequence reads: CSADTSGEAGAQYF. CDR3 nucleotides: TGCAGTGCTGACACTAGCGGGGAGGCAGGGGCGCAGTATTTT.

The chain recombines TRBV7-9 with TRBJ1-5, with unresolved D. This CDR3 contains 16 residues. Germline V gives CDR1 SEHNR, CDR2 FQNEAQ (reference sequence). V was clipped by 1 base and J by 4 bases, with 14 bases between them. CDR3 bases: TGTGCCAGCAGCTTAGATTCTTGGGGAAAGAATCAGCCCCAGCATTTT. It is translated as CASSLDSWGKNQPQHF.

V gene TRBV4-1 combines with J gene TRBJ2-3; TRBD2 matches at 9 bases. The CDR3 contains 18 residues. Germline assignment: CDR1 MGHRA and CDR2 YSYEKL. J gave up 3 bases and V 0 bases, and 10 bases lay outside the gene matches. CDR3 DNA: TGCGCCAGCAGCCAAGATGGGTCTAGCGGGATGGGTACAGATACGCAGTATTTT. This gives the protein CASSQDGSSGMGTDTQYF.

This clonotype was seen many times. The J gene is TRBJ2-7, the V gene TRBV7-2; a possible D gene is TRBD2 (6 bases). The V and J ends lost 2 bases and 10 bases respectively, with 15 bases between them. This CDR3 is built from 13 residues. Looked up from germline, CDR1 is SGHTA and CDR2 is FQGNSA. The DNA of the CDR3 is TGTGCCAGCAGCTTAACCTCGGGGACTCCTCAGTACTTC. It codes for CASSLTSGTPQYF.

CDR3 sequence: CSAKAGRDTGELFF. The CDR3 DNA reads as TGCAGTGCAAAAGCGGGTCGGGACACCGGGGAGCTGTTTTTT. The chain has TRBV20-1 and TRBJ2-2; possible D gene TRBD2, 6 bases. Per germline, CDR1 DFQATT and CDR2 SNEGSKA (reference sequence). V shed 6 bases and J shed 3 bases, with 14 bases lying between them. The CDR3 contains 14 residues.

CDR3 sequence reads: CASSYSDSTGELFF. The CDR3 bases are TGTGCCAGCAGTTACAGTGACAGCACCGGGGAGCTGTTTTTT. This chain connects TRBV6-5 to TRBJ2-2; D is possibly TRBD1 (5 bases). Per germline, CDR1 MNHEY and CDR2 SVGAGI. There are 14 residues in the CDR3. The germline V and J ends were trimmed by 2 bases and 4 bases, with 8 bases remaining between them.

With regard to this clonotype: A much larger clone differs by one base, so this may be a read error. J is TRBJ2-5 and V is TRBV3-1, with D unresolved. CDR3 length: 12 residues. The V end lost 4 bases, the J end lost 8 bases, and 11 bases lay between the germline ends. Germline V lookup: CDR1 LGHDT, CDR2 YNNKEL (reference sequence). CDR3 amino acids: CASSRSESTQYF. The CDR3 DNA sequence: TGTGCCAGCAGCCGATCGGAGTCTACCCAGTACTTC.

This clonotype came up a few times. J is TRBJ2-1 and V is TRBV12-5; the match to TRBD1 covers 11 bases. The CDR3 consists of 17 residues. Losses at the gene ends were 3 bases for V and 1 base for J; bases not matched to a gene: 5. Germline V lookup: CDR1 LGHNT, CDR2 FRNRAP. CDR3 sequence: CASGLVGTGGSYNEQFF. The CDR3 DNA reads TGTGCTAGTGGTTTAGTAGGGACAGGGGGTTCCTACAATGAGCAGTTCTTC.

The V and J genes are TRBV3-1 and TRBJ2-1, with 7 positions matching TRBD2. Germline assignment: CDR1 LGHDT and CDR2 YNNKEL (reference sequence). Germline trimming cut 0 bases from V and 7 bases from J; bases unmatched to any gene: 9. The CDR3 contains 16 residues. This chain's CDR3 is CASSQDVGRGLNEQFF. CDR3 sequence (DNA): TGTGCCAGCAGCCAAGATGTAGGGAGGGGTTTAAATGAGCAGTTCTTC.